This entry lists 15 T cell receptor beta chains sequenced from one sample in a study of T cell clones after liver transplantation. Measured with immunoSEQ multiplex PCR; TCRdb has only the in-frame clones, and not every one. Of about 17,000 clones listed, more than 75% are singletons. This specimen was CD8+ T cells from blood, taken about 50 months after liver transplant. These receptors were obtained from a human patient who received a liver transplant. Some T cells may be supplied by the graft donor.

This clone was observed a few times. The chain links TRBV7-3 to TRBJ1-3; D is undetermined. The CDR3 contains 15 residues. The germline V gene encodes CDR1 SGHTA and CDR2 FQGTGA. V lost 2 bases to trimming and J lost 0 bases, with 8 bases between them. This CDR3 reads CASSLSRGSGNTIYF. The CDR3 nucleotides read TGTGCCAGCAGCTTATCAAGAGGCTCTGGAAACACCATATATTTT.

The chain carries TRBV19 and TRBJ2-1, with 10 positions matching TRBD2. With 4 bases clipped from V and 8 bases from J, the junction kept 2 bases outside the gene matches. This CDR3 region has 13 residues. Germline V gene lookup returns CDR1 LNHDA and CDR2 SQIVND (reference sequence). CDR3 in amino acids: CASSSLAGDEQFF. The CDR3 coding sequence is TGTGCCAGTAGTAGCCTAGCGGGAGATGAGCAGTTCTTC.

The chain uses TRBV5-1 and TRBJ2-2; a weak D match, TRBD1 (5 bases). Germline CDR1 reads SGHRS; CDR2 reads YFSETQ. V was shortened by 3 bases and J by 1 base, with 13 bases between the two germline ends. The CDR3 is 16 residues long. The CDR3 sequence: CASSYDLDKNTGELFF. The CDR3 DNA sequence: TGCGCCAGCAGCTACGACCTGGACAAGAACACCGGGGAGCTGTTTTTT.

This clone was observed a handful of times. V and J are TRBV28 and TRBJ2-2; 10 positions match TRBD1. The CDR3 runs 17 residues. In germline, CDR1 is MDHEN, CDR2 SYDVKM. Unmatched junction bases numbered 13, after V lost 7 bases and J lost 5 bases. The CDR3 is CASTPRPGQGGTGELFF. The CDR3 DNA is TGTGCCAGCACCCCGCGACCCGGACAGGGGGGGACCGGGGAGCTGTTTTTT.

This rearrangement joins TRBV6-1 to TRBJ2-1; D remains unclear. Germline V gene sequence: CDR1 MNHNS, CDR2 SASEGT. Trimming took off 10 bases at V and 0 bases at J, with 10 bases between the two ends. The CDR3 length is 13 residues. CDR3 sequence reads: CATLILSYNEQFF. CDR3 DNA: TGTGCCACCCTAATCCTCTCCTACAATGAGCAGTTCTTC.

This clone ranks as medium-sized. V gene TRBV5-6 combines with J gene TRBJ2-3; D perhaps matches TRBD1 (6 bases). V was cut by 4 bases and J by 5 bases, with 17 bases left in between. The germline CDR1 and CDR2 sequences are SGHDT and YYEEEE. The CDR3 contains 15 residues. The CDR3 here is CASSKGHDVVDTQYF. For the CDR3, the DNA is TGTGCCAGCAGCAAGGGACATGACGTCGTAGATACGCAGTATTTT. Full variable domain (rest looked up from reference TRBV5-6 and TRBJ2-3): DAGVTQSPTHLIKTRGQQVTLRCSPKSGHDTVSWYQQALGQGPQFIFQYYEEEERQRGNFPDRFSGHQFPNYSSELNVNALLLGDSALYLCASSKGHDVVDTQYFGPGTRLTVL.

The gene calls are TRBV9 and TRBJ1-1; D is unresolved. V was cut by 2 bases and J by 8 bases, with 4 bases left in between. From germline, CDR1 is SGDLS and CDR2 YYNGEE. The CDR3 has 10 residues. CDR3 residues: CASSVEEAFF. DNA of the CDR3: TGTGCCAGCAGCGTTGAGGAAGCTTTCTTT.

This chain joins TRBV9 and TRBJ1-1, with 10 nucleotides matching TRBD1. Germline trimming cut 3 bases from V and 6 bases from J; bases unmatched to any gene: 5. The CDR3 is 14 residues long. In germline, CDR1 is SGDLS, CDR2 YYNGEE. CDR3 region: CASSDPGTGAEAFF. In DNA, the CDR3 is TGTGCCAGCAGCGACCCCGGGACAGGGGCTGAAGCTTTCTTT.

This chain links TRBV2 with TRBJ2-2, with D unresolved. Germline CDR1 is SNHLY and CDR2 is FYNNEI. V lost 0 bases and J lost 4, with 3 bases in between. The CDR3 runs 13 residues. CDR3 nucleotide sequence: TGTGCCAGCAGTGAAGCGGGCACCGGGGAGCTGTTTTTT. Its translation: CASSEAGTGELFF.

This clone was recorded at least ten times. V and J are TRBV4-1 and TRBJ2-7; the match to TRBD1 covers 9 bases. Germline V gene sequence: CDR1 MGHRA, CDR2 YSYEKL. The V segment lost 0 bases and the J segment 1 base; nucleotides outside the gene matches: 1. The CDR3 runs 15 residues. CDR3 amino acids: CASSQEGTGSYEQYF. In DNA form, the CDR3 reads TGCGCCAGCAGCCAAGAGGGGACAGGGTCCTACGAGCAGTACTTC.

As DNA, the CDR3 is TGTGCCAGCAGCTTGGGATCAGATAAAGAAAAACTGTTTTTT. This gives the protein CASSLGSDKEKLFF. V and J are TRBV11-2 and TRBJ1-4; D uncertain. The CDR3 consists of 14 residues. The V gene lost 3 bases and the J gene lost 8 bases, with 13 bases spanning the gap. CDR1 and CDR2 from the germline V gene are SGHAT and FQNNGV.

The chain recombines TRBV4-2 with TRBJ2-7; D perhaps matches TRBD1 (6 bases). This CDR3 is built from 15 residues. The germline gives CDR1 LGHNA, CDR2 YNFKEQ. Deletions cut 0 bases from V and 5 bases from J, with 14 bases between. The CDR3 coding sequence is TGTGCCAGCAGCCAAGATCGGCAGGGGATCGACGAGCAGTACTTC. It encodes CASSQDRQGIDEQYF.

The chain combines TRBV7-9 with TRBJ2-7, with D hard to call. Germline CDR1 SEHNR, CDR2 FQNEAQ (reference sequence). Deletions cut 4 bases from V and 3 bases from J, with 4 bases between. This CDR3 region has 11 residues. The DNA for the CDR3 is TGTGCCAGCAGCTGGAGCTACGAGCAGTACTTC. This encodes CASSWSYEQYF.

The CDR3 region is CASSHDRTGNEKLFF. The CDR3 DNA sequence: TGTGCCAGCAGCCATGACCGGACCGGTAATGAAAAACTGTTTTTT. V usage is TRBV7-9 and J usage is TRBJ1-4; D not resolved. The V and J ends lost 5 bases and 4 bases respectively, with 14 bases between them. CDR1 and CDR2 (germline): SEHNR, FQNEAQ (reference sequence). This CDR3 spans 15 amino acids. Based on the CDR3 plus reference TRBV7-9 and TRBJ1-4, the full variable domain is DTGVSQNPRHKITKRGQNVTFRCDPISEHNRLYWYRQTLGQGPEFLTYFQNEAQLEKSRLLSDRFSAERPKGSFSTLEIQRTEQGDSAMYLCASSHDRTGNEKLFFGSGTQLSVL.

The rearrangement uses TRBV4-2 and TRBJ2-1, with D maybe TRBD1 (5 bases). Between the trimmed V and J ends, which lost 3 bases and 2 bases, there was a span of 14 bases. The CDR3 covers 16 residues. The germline V gene has CDR1 LGHNA and CDR2 YNFKEQ. CDR3 residues: CASSHGLQTAYNEQFF. CDR3 nucleotides: TGTGCCAGCAGCCATGGTCTTCAGACAGCCTACAATGAGCAGTTCTTC.